Detailed here is one T cell receptor (beta chain). Germline lookup yields CDR1 SGHRS and CDR2 YFSETQ. The CDR3 totals 15 residues. The V gene end was trimmed by 3 bases and the J gene end by 0 bases; junction bases not matched to a gene: 1. The data stem from a study of monozygotic twins with cystic fibrosis. Assay used: immunoSEQ multiplex PCR; TCRdb lists only in-frame clones, some missing. The table records around 9,500 clones, 97% to 99% of them present only once. The clonotype originates from a girl aged 2 to 10 with cystic fibrosis. The chain has TRBV5-1 and TRBJ2-1, with 9 bases identical to TRBD2. The sample was blood. The DNA for the CDR3 is TGCGCCAGCAGCTCTAGCGGGATCTCCTACAATGAGCAGTTCTTC. Amino acids: CASSSSGISYNEQFF.